A selection of T cell receptor beta chains follows, all from one sample in a study of T-cell memory formation after mild COVID-19. TCRdb reprocessed the 5' RACE reads with MiXCR, giving one entry per CDR3 protein. The table has 350,000 to 500,000 distinct CDR3 sequences, less than 25% seen once. Sequenced input: PBMCs or a T cell subset sorted from them (not recorded which). Every receptor here comes from an adult woman who had mild COVID-19 (a few samples of this study predate the infection). Cell type and time point are not known. Both conserved end residues are part of each CDR3.

>14|TRBV4-3
CASSQGRTGDEQFF
>14|TRBV6-5
CASTAPDRGNEQYF
>14|TRBV20-1
CSAEGDREPYEQYF
>15|TRBV12-3/TRBV12-4
CASRRGETVDGEQFF
>16|TRBV12-3/TRBV12-4
CASSPLAGGENQPQHF
>15|TRBV15
CATSRGGQDEYIQYF
>15|TRBV7-3
CASSLGSPRGTEAFF
>12|TRBV6-2/TRBV6-3
CASSYQGETQYF
>15|TRBV27
CASSLSGTGWIEAFF
>12|TRBV6-5
CASGTANYGYTF
>16|TRBV5-6
CASSLALASGTNEQFF
>14|TRBV20-1
CSAVPGQGGTEAFF
>16|TRBV5-1
CASSPGDGYSTDTQYF
>11|TRBV12-3/TRBV12-4
CASSIDLEAFF
>12|TRBV7-9
CASSPFGETQYF
>15|TRBV7-9
CASSGGSANTGELFF
>15|TRBV5-1
CASSLEGQGVYGYTF
>15|TRBV19
CATHWGRGPRSGYTF
>15|TRBV5-1
CASSGGLASQNEQFF
>15|TRBV4-1
CASSQDGRGQDGYTF
>15|TRBV12-3/TRBV12-4
CASSLLQAGYTEAFF
>13|TRBV7-2
CASSPSLYYEQYF
>17|TRBV6-5
CASSYSVAGLGYNEQFF
>13|TRBV30
CAWSGHENTEAFF
>17|TRBV10-3
CAISGMGQAISGNTIYF
>15|TRBV7-9
CASSPRQGYNSPLHF
>15|TRBV10-3
CAISPRGGATETQYF
>14|TRBV7-7
CASSTGISGNTIYF
>14|TRBV28
CASKRAGTQETQYF
>14|TRBV5-1
CASSSGTGDEKLFF
>18|TRBV7-9
CASNAGEGFLFGANVLTF
>15|TRBV12-3/TRBV12-4
CASRLQGLRNYGYTF